What follows describes a single TCR beta chain. Using immunoSEQ multiplex PCR, the repertoire was profiled, and TCRdb retains in-frame clones only, with some absent. The sample contains some 74,000 clones, roughly 92% of which appear only once. The entry originates in a study of T cell changes during pregnancy in multiple sclerosis. Germline V gene lookup returns CDR1 SGHAT and CDR2 FQNNGV. The CDR3 consists of 15 residues. With 3 bases clipped from V and 3 bases from J, the junction kept 6 bases outside the gene matches. This sample comprised peripheral blood, obtained after pregnancy. The receptor's source is a female donor in good health, enrolled as a control in a pregnancy study. The chain links TRBV11-2 to TRBJ2-7; 9 positions agree with TRBD1. As DNA, the CDR3 is TGTGCCAGCAGCTTGTCTCGGGACAGGGACTACGAGCAGTACTTC. As protein: CASSLSRDRDYEQYF.